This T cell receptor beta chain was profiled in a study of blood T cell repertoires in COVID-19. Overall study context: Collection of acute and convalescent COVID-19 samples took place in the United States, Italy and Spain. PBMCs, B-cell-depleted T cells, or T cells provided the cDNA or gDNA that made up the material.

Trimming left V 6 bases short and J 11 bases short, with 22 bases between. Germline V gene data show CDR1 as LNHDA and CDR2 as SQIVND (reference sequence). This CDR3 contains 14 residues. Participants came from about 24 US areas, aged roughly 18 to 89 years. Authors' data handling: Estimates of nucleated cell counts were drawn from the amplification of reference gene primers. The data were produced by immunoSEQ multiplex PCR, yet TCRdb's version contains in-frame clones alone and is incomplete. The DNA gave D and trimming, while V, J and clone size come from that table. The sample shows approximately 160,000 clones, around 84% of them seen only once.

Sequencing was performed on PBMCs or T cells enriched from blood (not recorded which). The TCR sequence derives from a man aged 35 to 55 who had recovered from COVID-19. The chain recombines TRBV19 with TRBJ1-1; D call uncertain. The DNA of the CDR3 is TGTGCCAGTAGCCAACGGCACCCCGGCCCCGGGGCTTTCTTT. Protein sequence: CASSQRHPGPGAFF. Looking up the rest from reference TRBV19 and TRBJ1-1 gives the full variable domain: DGGITQSPKYLFRKEGQNVTLSCEQNLNHDAMYWYRQDPGQGLRLIYYSQIVNDFQKGDIAEGYSVSREKKESFPLTVTSAQKNPTAFYLCASSQRHPGPGAFFGQGTRLTVV.